Shown below are 13 T cell receptor beta chains from a single sample sequenced in a study of control samples from healthy donors and cancer patients. TCRdb keeps only in-frame clones here, not all; method: immunoSEQ multiplex PCR. The sample has about 160,000 clones; 93% are singletons. The sequenced sample consisted of blood. These receptors originate from a man between 18 and 35 years old in good health.

The genes are TRBV18 and TRBJ2-1; D is perhaps TRBD2 (7 bases). V lost 4 bases to trimming and J lost 6 bases, with 16 bases between them. Germline V CDR1 and CDR2: KGHSH, LQKENI. The length of the CDR3 is 15 residues. CDR3 sequence (DNA): TGTGCCAGCTCACAGGGGGGGCCCTCGGGCAATGAGCAGTTCTTC. Residues: CASSQGGPSGNEQFF.

This clone appeared a single time. J is TRBJ2-3 and V is TRBV14, with TRBD2 matching 9 bases. This CDR3 spans 15 amino acids. Per the germline V gene, CDR1 is SGHDN and CDR2 is FVKESK. J lost 6 bases, V lost 1 base, and 5 bases had no gene match. The CDR3 protein is CASSQVTSGFDTQYF. The DNA for the CDR3 is TGTGCCAGCAGCCAAGTCACTAGCGGGTTTGATACGCAGTATTTT.

About this clone: This specimen includes other DNA sequences encoding the same CDR3. The chain employs TRBV4-3 and TRBJ2-1; D is undetermined. CDR1 and CDR2 from the germline V gene are LGHNA and YSLEER. This CDR3 is 15 amino acids long. V lost 0 bases to trimming and J lost 0 bases, with 6 bases between them. CDR3 protein: CASSQDRGSYNEQFF. CDR3 nucleotides: TGCGCCAGCAGCCAAGACAGAGGCTCCTACAATGAGCAGTTCTTC.

This chain links TRBV4-2 with TRBJ2-7; weak D call: TRBD2 (6 bases). V shed 0 bases and J shed 2 bases, with 11 bases lying between them. The germline gives CDR1 LGHNA, CDR2 YNFKEQ. This CDR3 comprises 15 residues. The CDR3 spells CASSQEGRGPYEQYF. CDR3 nucleotide sequence: TGTGCCAGCAGCCAAGAGGGGCGGGGCCCCTACGAGCAGTACTTC.

J is TRBJ2-7 and V is TRBV19; the D gene is possibly TRBD1 (6 bases). CDR3 size: 14 residues. Germline V gene lookup returns CDR1 LNHDA and CDR2 SQIVND (reference sequence). Trimming shortened V by 5 bases and J by 3 bases, and 14 bases separated the two germline ends. The CDR3 coding sequence is TGTGCCAGTAGTTCACAGGGCTTTAGCTACGAGCAGTACTTC. It codes for CASSSQGFSYEQYF. Supplemented by reference TRBV19 and TRBJ2-7, the full variable domain reads DGGITQSPKYLFRKEGQNVTLSCEQNLNHDAMYWYRQDPGQGLRLIYYSQIVNDFQKGDIAEGYSVSREKKESFPLTVTSAQKNPTAFYLCASSSQGFSYEQYFGPGTRLTVT.

In its sample, this clone was seen a few times. The rearrangement links TRBV7-9 to TRBJ2-5; tentatively, D is TRBD2 (6 bases). The CDR3 sequence is 14 residues long. V shed 2 bases and J shed 5 bases, with 12 bases lying between them. CDR1 and CDR2 (germline): SEHNR, FQNEAQ (reference sequence). The DNA of the CDR3 is TGTGCCAGCAGCTTAACCCCTAGCGAGGAGACCCAGTACTTC. It yields the protein CASSLTPSEETQYF.

This chain joins TRBV7-2 and TRBJ2-4; 9 nucleotides match TRBD1. Germline V gives CDR1 SGHTA, CDR2 FQGNSA. With V trimmed by 4 bases and J by 5 bases, 3 bases remained unmatched. The length of the CDR3 is 14 residues. The CDR3 loop reads CASSSRQGENIQYF. The DNA of the CDR3 is TGTGCCAGCAGCTCCAGACAGGGGGAAAACATTCAGTACTTC. Drawing the rest from reference TRBV7-2 and TRBJ2-4, the complete variable domain is GAGVSQSPSNKVTEKGKDVELRCDPISGHTALYWYRQSLGQGLEFLIYFQGNSAPDKSGLPSDRFSAERTGGSVSTLTIQRTQQEDSAVYLCASSSRQGENIQYFGAGTRLSVL.

This rearrangement joins TRBV5-4 to TRBJ1-2; D remains ambiguous. The germline gives CDR1 SGHNT, CDR2 YYREEE (reference sequence). The CDR3 spans 16 residues. Trimming left V 0 bases short and J 2 bases short, with 14 bases between. CDR3 in amino acids: CASSLALALENYGYTF. In DNA, the CDR3 is TGTGCCAGCAGCTTGGCCCTTGCTTTAGAAAACTATGGCTACACCTTC.

The chain couples TRBV3-1 (or the pseudogene TRBV3-2) to TRBJ1-4; D perhaps matches TRBD1 (5 bases). V was clipped by 1 base and J by 3 bases, with 6 bases between them. CDR1 and CDR2 from the germline V gene are LGHDT and YNNKEL (reference sequence). The CDR3 length is 14 residues. CDR3 amino acids: CASSQAGANEKLFF. CDR3 DNA: TGTGCCAGCAGCCAAGCGGGGGCTAATGAAAAACTGTTTTTT.

The J gene is TRBJ2-3, the V gene TRBV18, with a weak D call TRBD2 (5 bases). The CDR3 has 16 amino acids. The germline gives CDR1 KGHSH, CDR2 LQKENI. Trimming left V 1 base short and J 4 bases short, with 15 bases between. The CDR3 region has the DNA TGTGCCAGCTCACCACTTTCTAGCAGTTATTCAGATACGCAGTATTTT. Translated: CASSPLSSSYSDTQYF. Based on the CDR3 plus reference TRBV18 and TRBJ2-3, the full variable domain is NAGVMQNPRHLVRRRGQEARLRCSPMKGHSHVYWYRQLPEEGLKFMVYLQKENIIDESGMPKERFSAEFPKEGPSILRIQQVVRGDSAAYFCASSPLSSSYSDTQYFGPGTRLTVL.

V gene TRBV6-2 or TRBV6-3 combines with J gene TRBJ2-7, with a tentative D call TRBD2 (6 bases). Germline V gene lookup returns CDR1 MNHEY and CDR2 SVGEGT. Trimming stripped 0 bases from V and 0 bases from J, with 24 bases between. The length of the CDR3 is 20 residues. CDR3 sequence reads: CASSYSMVRSGGTSSYEQYF. CDR3 DNA sequence: TGTGCCAGCAGTTACTCTATGGTGAGATCAGGAGGGACCAGCTCCTACGAGCAGTACTTC.

The V call is TRBV5-4, the J call TRBJ2-5; TRBD2 is a possible D gene (6 bases). Deletions cut 3 bases from V and 5 bases from J, with 11 bases between. There are 13 residues in the CDR3. Germline V gene sequence: CDR1 SGHNT, CDR2 YYREEE (reference sequence). The CDR3 DNA is TGTGCCAGCAGCTACGTGGAGGGGGAGACCCAGTACTTC. It specifies CASSYVEGETQYF.

The rearrangement joins TRBV6-2 or TRBV6-3 to TRBJ1-2, with no clear D. V shed 0 bases and J shed 8 bases, with 4 bases lying between them. From germline, CDR1 is MNHEY and CDR2 SVGEGT. This CDR3 is 11 amino acids long. The CDR3 region is CASSYSEGYTF. CDR3 sequence (DNA): TGTGCCAGCAGTTACTCCGAAGGCTACACCTTC.